The 26 T cell receptor beta chains given below trace back to one sample, sequenced in a study of T cell responses to AZD1222 COVID-19 vaccine. Libraries were prepared by immunoSEQ multiplex PCR; TCRdb keeps only in-frame clonotypes and omits some of them. The top ten hold around 8% of the sample, which has 90,000 to 150,000 clones, about 92% seen once. The sequences come from peripheral blood, collected 28 days after the second AZD1222 dose. These TCRs come from an adult who received the AZD1222 COVID-19 vaccine.

J is TRBJ2-7 and V is TRBV28, with D possibly matching TRBD2 (6 bases). Per germline, CDR1 MDHEN and CDR2 SYDVKM. The CDR3 is 13 residues long. With 2 bases removed from V and 4 bases from J, the gap between germline ends came to 9 bases. The DNA for the CDR3 is TGTGCCAGCAGTTTACCGGGAGTATACGAGCAGTACTTC. Its translation is CASSLPGVYEQYF.

This clone has a single count. The CDR3: CASSIGQGYTF. The CDR3 DNA reads as TGCGCCAGCAGCATAGGACAGGGATACACCTTC. This chain links TRBV5-1 with TRBJ1-2; the match to TRBD1 covers 8 bases. The V gene's germline CDR1 is SGHRS and CDR2 YFSETQ. The V gene end was trimmed by 4 bases and the J gene end by 11 bases; junction bases not matched to a gene: 4. The CDR3 runs 11 residues.

The rearrangement joins TRBV11-2 to TRBJ1-6, with a possible D match to TRBD1 (6 bases). The CDR3 has 15 amino acids. Per the germline V gene, CDR1 is SGHAT and CDR2 is FQNNGV. Trimming removed 5 bases from V and 2 bases from J, with 10 bases in between. CDR3 bases: TGTGCCAGCAGCCTAGGACAGCCCTATAATTCACCCCTCCACTTT. Translated, it gives CASSLGQPYNSPLHF.

Of note for this clone: A much larger clonotype is one base distant, so this may be a read error. This chain connects TRBV7-9 to TRBJ2-7; 7 nucleotides agree with TRBD1. The CDR3 runs 15 residues. Trimming cost V 4 bases and J 6 bases; bases outside gene matches: 12. Per germline, CDR1 SEHNR and CDR2 FQNEAQ (reference sequence). The chain's CDR3 is CASSSLRGPPGEQYF. CDR3 DNA: TGTGCCAGCAGCTCTTTGAGGGGGCCCCCGGGCGAGCAGTACTTC.

The chain uses TRBV28 and TRBJ2-2, with 7 bases identical to TRBD1. Germline lookup yields CDR1 MDHEN and CDR2 SYDVKM. The ends lost 8 bases at V and 0 bases at J; junction bases unmatched: 6. The CDR3 spans 15 residues. CDR3 sequence (DNA): TGTGCCAGCCGACAGACAGGGACGAACACCGGGGAGCTGTTTTTT. It yields the protein CASRQTGTNTGELFF.

This CDR3 is CSVDSGTSYNEQFF. The CDR3 DNA reads as TGCAGCGTTGATTCCGGGACTTCTTACAATGAGCAGTTCTTC. The chain carries TRBV29-1 and TRBJ2-1; D is perhaps TRBD2 (6 bases). This CDR3 is built from 14 residues. Trimming pared 3 bases from V and 4 bases from J, leaving 13 bases between. Germline CDR1 is SQVTM and CDR2 is ANQGSEA.

The sample holds a few counts of this clone. The V and J genes are TRBV5-6 and TRBJ2-7; perhaps D is TRBD1 or TRBD2 (6 bases each). Trimming stripped 4 bases from V and 2 bases from J, with 16 bases between. The CDR3 is 15 amino acids. Germline V lookup: CDR1 SGHDT, CDR2 YYEEEE. The CDR3 coding sequence is TGTGCCAGCAGCGCCGTTGGGGGCGGGACCTACGAGCAGTACTTC. This encodes CASSAVGGGTYEQYF.

The chain links TRBV7-9 to TRBJ2-1, with D hard to call. Per germline, CDR1 SEHNR and CDR2 FQNEAQ (reference sequence). The V gene lost 6 bases and the J gene lost 8 bases, with 8 bases spanning the gap. The CDR3 contains 11 residues. In nucleotides, the CDR3 is TGTGCCAGCAGGGCTCTAGATGAGCAGTTCTTC. Amino acid sequence: CASRALDEQFF.

The chain uses TRBV6-5 and TRBJ1-1; D is unclear. V gave up 6 bases and J gave up 1 base, with 12 bases separating them. The CDR3 consists of 14 residues. The germline gives CDR1 MNHEY, CDR2 SVGAGI. For the CDR3, the DNA is TGTGCCAGCAGGGGGTGGGAATCGAACACTGAAGCTTTCTTT. It translates to CASRGWESNTEAFF.

The genes are TRBV28 and TRBJ2-5; either TRBD1 or TRBD2 may fit D (5 bases each). Per germline, CDR1 MDHEN and CDR2 SYDVKM. The germline V and J ends were trimmed by 8 bases and 4 bases, with 14 bases remaining between them. This CDR3 spans 13 amino acids. CDR3 in amino acids: CASRDPGGETQYF. The CDR3 bases are TGTGCCAGCCGGGACCCAGGAGGAGAGACCCAGTACTTC.

This rearrangement joins TRBV6-5 to TRBJ2-5, with TRBD2 matching 7 bases. The V gene's germline CDR1 is MNHEY and CDR2 SVGAGI. Trimming removed 2 bases from V and 0 bases from J; junction bases left unmatched: 6. This CDR3 comprises 16 residues. The CDR3 loop is CASSYAGETHQETQYF. The CDR3 DNA is TGTGCCAGCAGTTACGCGGGGGAGACCCACCAAGAGACCCAGTACTTC.

V and J are TRBV6-5 and TRBJ2-7; D may be TRBD1 (5 bases). Germline values: CDR1 MNHEY, CDR2 SVGAGI. The CDR3 consists of 14 residues. V was trimmed by 0 bases and J by 4 bases, leaving 10 bases between them. CDR3 in amino acids: CASSYSGREYEQYF. CDR3 sequence (DNA): TGTGCCAGCAGTTACTCTGGCAGGGAATACGAGCAGTACTTC.

V and J are TRBV19 and TRBJ2-1, with TRBD2 identical over 16 bases. Germline V gene data show CDR1 as LNHDA and CDR2 as SQIVND (reference sequence). After removal of 3 bases from V and 1 base from J, the junction contained 9 bases not matched to a gene. This CDR3 is 20 amino acids long. CDR3 sequence reads: CASSITGTSGGARSYNEQFF. CDR3 sequence (DNA): TGTGCCAGTAGTATCACCGGGACTAGCGGGGGGGCGCGGTCCTACAATGAGCAGTTCTTC. The variable domain in full, with the rest retrieved from reference TRBV19 and TRBJ2-1, is DGGITQSPKYLFRKEGQNVTLSCEQNLNHDAMYWYRQDPGQGLRLIYYSQIVNDFQKGDIAEGYSVSREKKESFPLTVTSAQKNPTAFYLCASSITGTSGGARSYNEQFFGPGTRLTVL.

V usage is TRBV19 and J usage is TRBJ1-1, with 7 nucleotides matching TRBD1. The germline gives CDR1 LNHDA, CDR2 SQIVND (reference sequence). J gave up 0 bases and V 9 bases, and 7 bases lay outside the gene matches. The CDR3 consists of 14 residues. CDR3 sequence reads: CASSYRGVNTEAFF. DNA of the CDR3: TGTGCCAGCAGCTACAGGGGTGTGAACACTGAAGCTTTCTTT.

The CDR3 region is CSASAHPGPGNTIYF. The DNA for the CDR3 is TGCAGTGCTAGTGCTCATCCAGGGCCTGGAAACACCATATATTTT. The rearrangement uses TRBV20-1 and TRBJ1-3; D possibly corresponds to TRBD1 (5 bases). The CDR3 spans 15 residues. Deletions cut 3 bases from V and 2 bases from J, with 14 bases between. Per germline, CDR1 DFQATT and CDR2 SNEGSKA (reference sequence).

V usage is TRBV19 and J usage is TRBJ1-5; TRBD1 might be the D (6 bases). The length of the CDR3 is 15 residues. Between the trimmed V and J ends, which lost 6 bases and 0 bases, there was a span of 12 bases. Germline V gene sequence: CDR1 LNHDA, CDR2 SQIVND (reference sequence). CDR3 sequence (DNA): TGTGCCAGTAGAGGACAGCCTAATAGCAATCAGCCCCAGCATTTT. Its protein product is CASRGQPNSNQPQHF.

The V call is TRBV28, the J call TRBJ1-2; the match to TRBD1 covers 9 bases. CDR3 length: 15 residues. The germline V gene has CDR1 MDHEN and CDR2 SYDVKM. Unmatched junction bases numbered 7, after V lost 4 bases and J lost 4 bases. As DNA, the CDR3 is TGTGCCAGCAGTTCCTATCCGGGACAGGGCTATGGCTACACCTTC. Its protein is CASSSYPGQGYGYTF.

The gene calls are TRBV27 and TRBJ1-2, with 8 bases lining up with TRBD1. Trimming at V came to 0 bases and at J to 8 bases, leaving 11 bases not matched to a gene. The CDR3 totals 16 residues. CDR1 is MNHEY and CDR2 is SMNVEV in the germline V gene (reference sequence). CDR3 in DNA: TGTGCCAGCAGTTTATCGGCGGCAGGGGGCTGGGAAGGCTACACCTTC. This sequence encodes CASSLSAAGGWEGYTF.

The chain combines TRBV19 with TRBJ2-5; weak D call: TRBD2 (5 bases). Between the trimmed V and J ends, which lost 2 bases and 1 base, there was a span of 14 bases. The length of the CDR3 is 16 residues. Germline lookup yields CDR1 LNHDA and CDR2 SQIVND (reference sequence). DNA of the CDR3: TGTGCCAGTAGTATAAGCCGGGGAGCCAGCCAAGAGACCCAGTACTTC. Protein: CASSISRGASQETQYF.

The rearrangement links TRBV19 to TRBJ1-3; tentative D call: TRBD1 (5 bases). The length of the CDR3 is 14 residues. Per the germline V gene, CDR1 is LNHDA and CDR2 is SQIVND (reference sequence). The ends were cut back, 7 bases at V and 7 bases at J, with 17 bases in the middle. CDR3 residues: CASTPDINRNTIYF. The CDR3 DNA sequence: TGTGCCAGTACCCCGGACATCAATCGGAACACCATATATTTT. Using reference TRBV19 and TRBJ1-3 for the parts outside the CDR3, the full variable domain is DGGITQSPKYLFRKEGQNVTLSCEQNLNHDAMYWYRQDPGQGLRLIYYSQIVNDFQKGDIAEGYSVSREKKESFPLTVTSAQKNPTAFYLCASTPDINRNTIYFGEGSWLTVV.

The V gene is TRBV6-1, the J gene TRBJ1-2; D not resolved. Deletions cut 1 base from V and 5 bases from J, with 8 bases between. Germline V CDR1 and CDR2: MNHNS, SASEGT. The CDR3 is 13 residues long. The CDR3 loop reads CASSEGWGYGYTF. The CDR3 nucleotides are TGTGCCAGCAGTGAAGGTTGGGGTTATGGCTACACCTTC.

The CDR3 DNA reads as TGTGCCAGCAGTGAGTGGGACTGGGAGGGGGAAAGTTCCTACAATGAGCAGTTCTTC. Protein: CASSEWDWEGESSYNEQFF. This chain uses TRBV2 with TRBJ2-1; D perhaps matches TRBD2 (7 bases). The CDR3 runs 19 residues. The germline V gene encodes CDR1 SNHLY and CDR2 FYNNEI. V shed 3 bases and J shed 1 base, with 22 bases lying between them.

The chain has TRBV7-9 and TRBJ2-7, with 8 positions matching TRBD1. The CDR3 runs 14 residues. V was pared by 8 bases and J by 5 bases, with 11 bases of the junction left unmatched. Germline lookup yields CDR1 SEHNR and CDR2 FQNEAQ (reference sequence). The CDR3 reads CASGVSDRADEQYF. In DNA, the CDR3 is TGTGCCAGCGGAGTATCGGACAGGGCGGACGAGCAGTACTTC. The full variable domain, completed using reference TRBV7-9 and TRBJ2-7, is DTGVSQNPRHKITKRGQNVTFRCDPISEHNRLYWYRQTLGQGPEFLTYFQNEAQLEKSRLLSDRFSAERPKGSFSTLEIQRTEQGDSAMYLCASGVSDRADEQYFGPGTRLTVT.

The rearrangement links TRBV20-1 to TRBJ2-7; D is ambiguous. The CDR3 contains 11 residues. In germline, CDR1 is DFQATT, CDR2 SNEGSKA (reference sequence). The ends were cut back, 0 bases at V and 3 bases at J, with 3 bases in the middle. The CDR3 nucleotides read TGCAGTGCTAGAGAAGTCTACGAGCAGTACTTC. This encodes CSAREVYEQYF.

This chain links TRBV6-4 with TRBJ2-1, with TRBD2 identical over 12 bases. The germline CDR1 and CDR2 sequences are MRHNA and SNTAGT. V was clipped by 5 bases and J by 7 bases; unmatched bases: 6. This CDR3 is built from 15 residues. CDR3 in DNA: TGTGCCAGCAGTTCACTAGCGGGGGGTTATAATGAGCAGTTCTTC. It yields the protein CASSSLAGGYNEQFF.

This sequence joins TRBV2 and TRBJ2-3; tentatively, D is TRBD1 or TRBD2 (5 bases each). V lost 5 bases to trimming and J lost 7 bases, with 13 bases between them. Germline V gene data show CDR1 as SNHLY and CDR2 as FYNNEI. There are 13 residues in the CDR3. Written as DNA, the CDR3 is TGTGCCAGCAGTTCCGGGGCAATCAATACGCAGTATTTT. Its translation: CASSSGAINTQYF.